One and the same sample provided the 25 T cell receptor beta chains below, sequenced in a study of control samples from healthy donors and cancer patients. The data were produced by immunoSEQ multiplex PCR, yet TCRdb's version contains in-frame clones alone and is incomplete. This repertoire shows approximately 100,000 clones, around nine tenths found once; its top ten account for approximately 15%. Source material: blood. These TCRs come from a woman in her fifties or sixties in good health.

CDR3 bases: TGCGCCAGCAGCTTGCGAAGTTCAGGTGACGAGCAGTACTTC. Protein sequence: CASSLRSSGDEQYF. The V gene is TRBV5-1, the J gene TRBJ2-7; no clear D gene. From germline, CDR1 is SGHRS and CDR2 YFSETQ. CDR3 length: 14 residues. V lost 1 base and J lost 5, with 13 bases in between.

V is TRBV28 and J is TRBJ2-5, with a weak D call TRBD1 (5 bases). This CDR3 is 14 amino acids long. The germline CDR1 and CDR2 sequences are MDHEN and SYDVKM. The V gene lost 8 bases and the J gene lost 5 bases, with 18 bases spanning the gap. Here the CDR3 DNA reads TGTGCCAGCTCCGAGCCGTGGGGCGAGGAGACCCAGTACTTC. Translated, it gives CASSEPWGEETQYF.

This chain connects TRBV4-3 to TRBJ2-3; 8 bases are shared with TRBD2. Germline CDR1 reads LGHNA; CDR2 reads YSLEER. There are 16 residues in the CDR3. The ends lost 0 bases at V and 2 bases at J; junction bases unmatched: 4. CDR3 loop: CASSQDTSGYTDTQYF. The DNA for the CDR3 is TGCGCCAGCAGCCAAGATACTAGCGGATACACAGATACGCAGTATTTT.

The chain links TRBV11-2 to TRBJ2-7; D call uncertain. The V gene lost 0 bases and the J gene lost 4 bases, with 4 bases spanning the gap. The germline V gene encodes CDR1 SGHAT and CDR2 FQNNGV. This CDR3 spans 12 amino acids. CDR3 sequence: CASSLDGYEQYF. CDR3 in DNA: TGTGCCAGCAGCTTAGATGGATACGAGCAGTACTTC.

The chain couples TRBV9 to TRBJ2-1, with D perhaps TRBD2 (6 bases). Between the trimmed V and J ends, which lost 2 bases and 3 bases, there was a span of 15 bases. CDR3 length equals 16 residues. The germline gives CDR1 SGDLS, CDR2 YYNGEE. CDR3 loop: CASSVTWTIGYNEQFF. CDR3 sequence (DNA): TGTGCCAGCAGCGTGACTTGGACTATCGGCTACAATGAGCAGTTCTTC. The full variable domain, with the rest looked up from reference TRBV9 and TRBJ2-1, is DSGVTQTPKHLITATGQRVTLRCSPRSGDLSVYWYQQSLDQGLQFLIQYYNGEERAKGNILERFSAQQFPDLHSELNLSSLELGDSALYFCASSVTWTIGYNEQFFGPGTRLTVL.

This chain uses TRBV6-5 with TRBJ1-3, with 8 bases that match TRBD1. V shed 4 bases and J 0 bases; nucleotides not matched to a gene: 5. Germline-derived CDR1 and CDR2 are MNHEY and SVGAGI. The CDR3 has 16 amino acids. The CDR3 coding sequence is TGTGCCAGCAGTTTGGCAGGGGGCTACTCTGGAAACACCATATATTTT. It is translated as CASSLAGGYSGNTIYF.

The rearrangement uses TRBV5-1 and TRBJ1-1; no reliable D call. The CDR3 sequence is 14 residues long. Germline CDR1 is SGHRS and CDR2 is YFSETQ. Trimming cost V 4 bases and J 3 bases, with 13 bases left between them. The CDR3 protein is CASSTSHGDTEAFF. DNA of the CDR3: TGCGCCAGCAGCACGTCGCATGGGGACACTGAAGCTTTCTTT.

This clone has just one count. V and J are TRBV3-1 (or the pseudogene TRBV3-2) and TRBJ2-2; 8 positions match TRBD2. The V and J ends lost 0 bases and 5 bases, in that order; junction bases with no gene match: 8. The CDR3 totals 17 residues. Germline V gene data show CDR1 as LGHDT and CDR2 as YNNKEL (reference sequence). For the CDR3, the DNA is TGTGCCAGCAGCCAAGATCTCCGGACTAGCCGGACCGGGGAGCTGTTTTTT. This translates into CASSQDLRTSRTGELFF.

This clone was detected only once. V is TRBV10-1 and J is TRBJ1-6; 10 bases agree with TRBD1. The CDR3 covers 17 residues. Germline CDR1 reads WNHNN; CDR2 reads SYGVQD (reference sequence). Trimming took 5 bases from V and 0 from J; bases not matched to a gene: 4. This CDR3 reads CASSLDRGDSYNSPLHF. For the CDR3, the DNA is TGCGCCAGCAGTTTGGACAGGGGGGACTCCTATAATTCACCCCTCCACTTT.

The rearrangement uses TRBV5-4 and TRBJ2-1, with 8 bases lining up with TRBD2. The CDR3 runs to 16 residues. CDR1 and CDR2 (germline): SGHNT, YYREEE (reference sequence). With 0 bases clipped from V and 6 bases from J, the junction kept 8 bases outside the gene matches. The CDR3 DNA reads as TGTGCCAGCAGCTTGGTAGGTAGCGGGAAGGTCAATGAGCAGTTCTTC. Its protein product is CASSLVGSGKVNEQFF.

This rearrangement joins TRBV6-5 to TRBJ1-1; tentatively, D is TRBD1 (6 bases). Germline V gives CDR1 MNHEY, CDR2 SVGAGI. The germline V and J ends were trimmed by 4 bases and 0 bases, with 9 bases remaining between them. The CDR3 runs 14 residues. Written as DNA, the CDR3 is TGTGCCAGCAGTTGGACAGTAATGAACACTGAAGCTTTCTTT. Amino acid sequence: CASSWTVMNTEAFF.

The J gene is TRBJ2-5, the V gene TRBV9; TRBD2 aligns across 9 bases. Per germline, CDR1 SGDLS and CDR2 YYNGEE. This CDR3 has 16 residues. J lost 3 bases, V lost 4 bases, and 10 bases had no gene match. The CDR3 here is CASSLSRGGAEETQYF. The CDR3 DNA reads as TGTGCCAGCAGCCTGTCGCGCGGGGGGGCCGAAGAGACCCAGTACTTC. The full variable domain, its missing parts supplied by reference TRBV9 and TRBJ2-5, is DSGVTQTPKHLITATGQRVTLRCSPRSGDLSVYWYQQSLDQGLQFLIQYYNGEERAKGNILERFSAQQFPDLHSELNLSSLELGDSALYFCASSLSRGGAEETQYFGPGTRLLVL.

The gene calls are TRBV5-6 and TRBJ1-1, with unresolved D. This CDR3 is 11 amino acids long. Trimming shortened V by 4 bases and J by 11 bases, and 12 bases separated the two germline ends. Germline CDR1 and CDR2: SGHDT and YYEEEE. CDR3 amino acids: CASSLRKRAFF. In nucleotides, the CDR3 is TGTGCCAGCAGCCTGAGAAAGCGGGCTTTCTTT.

The chain carries TRBV29-1 and TRBJ1-4; the match to TRBD1 covers 8 bases. The V and J ends lost 3 bases and 7 bases, in that order; junction bases with no gene match: 7. The length of the CDR3 is 14 residues. Germline V lookup: CDR1 SQVTM, CDR2 ANQGSEA. The CDR3 region is CSVEVGQGAEKLFF. In nucleotides, the CDR3 is TGCAGCGTTGAGGTAGGGCAGGGGGCTGAAAAACTGTTTTTT.

This sequence joins TRBV11-2 and TRBJ2-3; 8 nucleotides match TRBD2. The germline V gene has CDR1 SGHAT and CDR2 FQNNGV. The V gene end was trimmed by 3 bases and the J gene end by 0 bases; junction bases not matched to a gene: 5. This CDR3 is built from 16 residues. CDR3 sequence: CASSFPASGSTDTQYF. The CDR3 DNA reads TGTGCCAGCAGCTTCCCCGCTAGCGGGAGCACAGATACGCAGTATTTT. The complete variable domain, with remaining parts taken from reference TRBV11-2 and TRBJ2-3, reads EAGVAQSPRYKIIEKRQSVAFWCNPISGHATLYWYQQILGQGPKLLIQFQNNGVVDDSQLPKDRFSAERLKGVDSTLKIQPAKLEDSAVYLCASSFPASGSTDTQYFGPGTRLTVL.

This chain links TRBV21-1 with TRBJ2-5; the table gives TRBD1 as D, unverified against the DNA. TRBV21-1 is flagged as a pseudogene. This CDR3 region has 18 residues. In nucleotides, the CDR3 is TGTGCCAGCAGGGACGGGTGGTTGGGACAGGGAGGTGTGGAGACCCAGTACTTC. Translating gives CASRDGWLGQGGVETQYF.

CDR3 nucleotide sequence: TGTGCCAGCAGCGGGGCCCGCTCTCTGGCGGGCTACACCTTC. This sequence encodes CASSGARSLAGYTF. The chain employs TRBV3-1 (or the pseudogene TRBV3-2) and TRBJ1-2; TRBD1 is a possible D gene (5 bases). The germline V gene has CDR1 LGHDT and CDR2 YNNKEL (reference sequence). This CDR3 has 14 amino acids. Trimming pared 5 bases from V and 8 bases from J, leaving 18 bases between.

The V call is TRBV30, the J call TRBJ1-5, with D possibly matching TRBD1 (6 bases). The CDR3 is 14 residues long. Germline lookup yields CDR1 GTSNPN and CDR2 SVGIG (reference sequence). The V end lost 5 bases, the J end lost 7 bases, and 18 bases lay between the germline ends. The CDR3 region is CAWGHRGAWQPQHF. CDR3 sequence (DNA): TGTGCCTGGGGGCATCGGGGGGCCTGGCAGCCCCAGCATTTT.

This chain uses TRBV11-3 with TRBJ2-1; perhaps D is TRBD1 or TRBD2 (5 bases each). Per the germline V gene, CDR1 is SGHNT and CDR2 is YENEEA. The CDR3 length is 15 residues. Deletions cut 6 bases from V and 4 bases from J, with 16 bases between. CDR3 bases: TGTGCCAGCAGTCCTAACTGGGGGTCATACAATGAGCAGTTCTTC. Amino acid sequence: CASSPNWGSYNEQFF.

The chain recombines TRBV7-3 with TRBJ2-3; the D is unclear. Germline CDR1 SGHTA, CDR2 FQGTGA. The V end lost 0 bases, the J end lost 3 bases, and 10 bases lay between the germline ends. The length of the CDR3 is 15 residues. As DNA, the CDR3 is TGTGCCAGCAGCTTAACGGGCGGAGCAACAGATACGCAGTATTTT. Translating it yields CASSLTGGATDTQYF.

The chain carries TRBV5-4 and TRBJ2-3; D is possibly TRBD1 (7 bases). From germline, CDR1 is SGHNT and CDR2 YYREEE (reference sequence). The V gene lost 3 bases and the J gene lost 5 bases, with 22 bases spanning the gap. The length of the CDR3 is 17 residues. The CDR3 sequence: CASSSPTQGGKRDTQYF. In nucleotides, the CDR3 is TGTGCCAGCAGCTCGCCTACTCAGGGGGGCAAAAGAGATACGCAGTATTTT.

This clone showed up just a few times. V is TRBV6-5 and J is TRBJ2-1; 8 nucleotides match TRBD2. The V gene end was trimmed by 5 bases and the J gene end by 9 bases; junction bases not matched to a gene: 9. Germline V CDR1 and CDR2: MNHEY, SVGAGI. This CDR3 has 14 residues. The CDR3 DNA reads TGTGCCAGCAGTACCGGGGGGGCGTCCGGTGAGCAGTTCTTC. Translation gives CASSTGGASGEQFF.

The J gene is TRBJ1-2, the V gene TRBV12-3 or TRBV12-4; D remains ambiguous. V was clipped by 2 bases and J by 6 bases, with 10 bases between them. CDR3 length: 13 amino acids. The CDR3 here is CASSLISRNGYTF. CDR3 sequence (DNA): TGTGCCAGCAGTTTAATTTCGCGTAATGGCTACACCTTC.

The V call is TRBV6-5, the J call TRBJ1-2; D remains ambiguous. V shed 5 bases and J shed 7 bases, with 14 bases lying between them. CDR3 length: 13 amino acids. In germline, CDR1 is MNHEY, CDR2 SVGAGI. The CDR3 sequence is CASSRLGSTGYTF. As DNA, the CDR3 is TGTGCCAGCAGTCGGTTGGGTTCCACTGGCTACACCTTC.

This chain joins TRBV7-9 and TRBJ2-3; TRBD2 might be the D (6 bases). Between the trimmed V and J ends, which lost 1 base and 3 bases, there was a span of 14 bases. The CDR3 has 16 residues. Germline CDR1 SEHNR, CDR2 FQNEAQ (reference sequence). CDR3 in amino acids: CASSLVRGRQTDTQYF. The CDR3 DNA follows: TGTGCCAGCAGCTTAGTACGTGGGAGGCAAACAGATACGCAGTATTTT.